A single sample is the source of the 17 T cell receptor beta chains below, sequenced in a study of blood T cell repertoires in COVID-19. Some clones are missing from TCRdb's copy, which holds only in-frame ones; the method was immunoSEQ multiplex PCR. This table holds some 170,000 clones, over 80% found once. The sample taken for sequencing was peripheral blood. These receptors originate from a woman in her 70s with acute or convalescent COVID-19.

The chain joins TRBV29-1 to TRBJ2-1; the D gene is possibly TRBD2 (5 bases). CDR3 length: 11 residues. CDR1 is SQVTM, CDR2 ANQGSEA, per germline. V dropped 7 bases and J dropped 8 bases, with 12 bases sitting between them. The CDR3 here is CSADLAHEQFF. The CDR3 region has the DNA TGCAGCGCCGATCTAGCACATGAGCAGTTCTTC.

This clone was detected only a few times. This sequence joins TRBV5-1 and TRBJ2-7; D is possibly TRBD2 (6 bases). The CDR3 length is 15 residues. Trimming cost V 3 bases and J 3 bases, with 16 bases left between them. Germline V lookup: CDR1 SGHRS, CDR2 YFSETQ. The CDR3, as DNA: TGCGCCAGCAGCTACACAGGAGGGGCTGACTACGAGCAGTACTTC. It codes for CASSYTGGADYEQYF.

In this sample, this clone turned up once. The V gene is TRBV27, the J gene TRBJ2-7, with D perhaps matching TRBD2 (6 bases). In germline, CDR1 is MNHEY, CDR2 SMNVEV (reference sequence). Trimming took off 11 bases at V and 0 bases at J, with 8 bases between the two ends. CDR3 size: 11 residues. The CDR3 DNA is TGTGCCGCGGGACCCTCCTACGAGCAGTACTTC. This encodes CAAGPSYEQYF.

The V and J genes are TRBV6-5 and TRBJ1-1, with D possibly matching TRBD1 (5 bases). Germline values: CDR1 MNHEY, CDR2 SVGAGI. Deletions cut 0 bases from V and 5 bases from J, with 13 bases between. The CDR3 runs to 15 residues. CDR3 in amino acids: CASSYSRGGVTEAFF. The CDR3 nucleotides are TGTGCCAGCAGTTACTCGAGGGGCGGGGTGACTGAAGCTTTCTTT.

The chain has TRBV28 and TRBJ1-2, with D unresolved. The germline CDR1 and CDR2 sequences are MDHEN and SYDVKM. Trimming cost V 2 bases and J 4 bases, with 14 bases left between them. The CDR3 length is 15 residues. The CDR3 loop is CASSLPRGGIYGYTF. The CDR3 DNA is TGTGCCAGCAGTTTACCCCGCGGAGGGATCTATGGCTACACCTTC.

The table lists this clone with a few counts. This sequence joins TRBV6-5 and TRBJ1-6, with TRBD1 matching 8 bases. From germline, CDR1 is MNHEY and CDR2 SVGAGI. Trimming took 4 bases from V and 7 from J; bases not matched to a gene: 9. This CDR3 has 16 amino acids. The CDR3: CASSFQTGVDNSPLHF. The DNA for the CDR3 is TGTGCCAGCAGTTTCCAGACAGGGGTGGACAATTCACCCCTCCACTTT.

The J gene is TRBJ1-1, the V gene TRBV30, with D unresolved. CDR3 size: 13 residues. Trimming took off 5 bases at V and 0 bases at J, with 10 bases between the two ends. Germline values: CDR1 GTSNPN, CDR2 SVGIG (reference sequence). This CDR3 is CAWGKRMNTEAFF. The CDR3 DNA sequence: TGTGCCTGGGGCAAGAGGATGAACACTGAAGCTTTCTTT.

This chain joins TRBV5-6 and TRBJ1-6; D gene unclear. V gave up 4 bases and J gave up 7 bases, with 12 bases separating them. Germline V gene lookup returns CDR1 SGHDT and CDR2 YYEEEE. The CDR3 spans 14 residues. The CDR3 DNA reads as TGTGCCAGCAGCCACTCTATCCGGAATTCACCCCTCCACTTT. This codes for CASSHSIRNSPLHF. Drawing the rest from reference TRBV5-6 and TRBJ1-6, the complete variable domain is DAGVTQSPTHLIKTRGQQVTLRCSPKSGHDTVSWYQQALGQGPQFIFQYYEEEERQRGNFPDRFSGHQFPNYSSELNVNALLLGDSALYLCASSHSIRNSPLHFGNGTRLTVT.

This chain connects TRBV11-2 to TRBJ1-2, with TRBD1 identical over 8 bases. Looked up from germline, CDR1 is SGHAT and CDR2 is FQNNGV. Unmatched junction bases numbered 4, after V lost 4 bases and J lost 0 bases. This CDR3 is built from 15 residues. The CDR3 loop reads CASSSRTGSNYGYTF. The CDR3 nucleotides are TGTGCCAGCAGCTCCCGGACAGGGTCTAACTATGGCTACACCTTC.

This clone has only a few counts. The chain links TRBV7-8 to TRBJ1-6, with a possible D match to TRBD1 (6 bases). V lost 2 bases, J lost 7 bases, and 21 bases lay in between. There are 18 residues in the CDR3. Germline CDR1 SGHVS, CDR2 FQNEAQ. The CDR3 loop is CASSLSDGWGTQNSPLHF. CDR3 in DNA: TGTGCCAGCAGCTTATCTGACGGGTGGGGGACACAAAATTCACCCCTCCACTTT.

The rearrangement joins TRBV7-2 to TRBJ2-7; 9 bases line up with TRBD1. V shed 0 bases and J 7 bases; nucleotides not matched to a gene: 10. Germline V gene data show CDR1 as SGHTA and CDR2 as FQGNSA. This CDR3 is 16 amino acids long. CDR3 region: CASSLAPPGQGFEQYF. In DNA, the CDR3 is TGTGCCAGCAGCTTAGCCCCTCCGGGACAGGGCTTTGAGCAGTACTTC.

The chain joins TRBV5-4 to TRBJ1-4, with D possibly being TRBD1 (5 bases). This CDR3 is built from 16 residues. V lost 1 base and J lost 0, with 10 bases in between. The germline gives CDR1 SGHNT, CDR2 YYREEE (reference sequence). The CDR3 reads CASSLRQHATNEKLFF. The CDR3 coding sequence is TGTGCCAGCAGCTTGAGACAGCATGCAACTAATGAAAAACTGTTTTTT. Supplemented by reference TRBV5-4 and TRBJ1-4, the full variable domain reads ETGVTQSPTHLIKTRGQQVTLRCSSQSGHNTVSWYQQALGQGPQFIFQYYREEENGRGNFPPRFSGLQFPNYSSELNVNALELDDSALYLCASSLRQHATNEKLFFGSGTQLSVL.

V gene TRBV7-2 combines with J gene TRBJ2-7, with D perhaps TRBD2 (5 bases). This CDR3 is 15 amino acids long. Trimming took off 6 bases at V and 2 bases at J, with 17 bases between the two ends. The V gene's germline CDR1 is SGHTA and CDR2 FQGNSA. The CDR3: CASSSGPGSTYEQYF. The CDR3 DNA is TGTGCCAGCAGTTCTGGGCCGGGGTCCACCTACGAGCAGTACTTC.

A word on this clone: The same CDR3 is also encoded by other DNA sequences in this sample. The rearrangement uses TRBV18 and TRBJ1-4; D unclear. This CDR3 comprises 13 residues. Germline V gene data show CDR1 as KGHSH and CDR2 as LQKENI. The V end was cut by 3 bases, the J end by 8 bases, with 10 bases between. The CDR3: CASSPREGEKLFF. The CDR3 region has the DNA TGTGCCAGCTCACCGAGGGAAGGGGAAAAACTGTTTTTT.

This clone occurred many times. The chain carries TRBV28 and TRBJ1-2, with D perhaps matching TRBD1 (6 bases). Between the trimmed V and J ends, which lost 2 bases and 3 bases, there was a span of 7 bases. The germline V gene has CDR1 MDHEN and CDR2 SYDVKM. The CDR3 is made up of 13 amino acids. CDR3: CASSLNRDYGYTF. CDR3 bases: TGTGCCAGCAGTTTAAACAGGGACTATGGCTACACCTTC.

The chain uses TRBV3-1 (or the pseudogene TRBV3-2) and TRBJ1-2, with TRBD1 matching over 7 bases. Germline loops: CDR1 LGHDT, CDR2 YNNKEL (reference sequence). The CDR3 covers 20 residues. J gave up 3 bases and V 1 base, and 20 bases lay outside the gene matches. DNA for the CDR3: TGTGCCAGCAGCCAAGTAGACGGTATGGTCGGGGGACAGACCTACTATGGCTACACCTTC. Translation gives CASSQVDGMVGGQTYYGYTF.

The chain has TRBV3-1 (or the pseudogene TRBV3-2) and TRBJ2-5; the D is unclear. Germline CDR1 and CDR2: LGHDT and YNNKEL (reference sequence). The CDR3 length is 17 residues. V was shortened by 0 bases and J by 5 bases, with 19 bases between the two germline ends. The chain's CDR3 is CASSQDMQKIIPETQYF. DNA for the CDR3: TGTGCCAGCAGCCAAGATATGCAGAAGATTATCCCGGAGACCCAGTACTTC.